The 14 T cell receptor beta chains reported below all come from one sample, sequenced in a study of blood T cells in healthy people across ages. A second PCR of roughly 7 to 11 cycles used a sample-barcoded 5' primer and a J-beta primer mix. TCRdb recomputed calls from the 5' RACE reads with MiXCR, one row per CDR3 protein. In the table there are 600,000 to 1,000,000 distinct CDR3 sequences, roughly 64% of which are singletons. The sample consisted of blood. These TCRs come from a young man in good health.

This chain links TRBV4-2 with TRBJ2-1; 8 positions agree with TRBD2. Germline V lookup: CDR1 LGHNA, CDR2 YNFKEQ. J was trimmed by 5 bases and V by 6 bases; bases with no gene match: 18. The CDR3 is 18 amino acids. CDR3 in amino acids: CASSKYLSAGEVNNEQFF. The CDR3 nucleotides are TGTGCCAGCAGTAAATACCTATCAGCGGGAGAGGTGAACAATGAGCAGTTCTTC.

The gene calls are TRBV14 and TRBJ2-4; D gene unclear. The J call is doubtful: the DNA matches TRBJ2-7 better. There are 13 residues in the CDR3. Germline V gene lookup returns CDR1 SGHDN and CDR2 FVKESK. The CDR3 reads CASSQGHGYEQYF. The CDR3 nucleotides are TGTGCCAGCAGCCAAGGTCATGGGTACGAGCAGTACTTC.

The chain couples TRBV20-1 to TRBJ2-3; 10 nucleotides align to TRBD2. CDR1 DFQATT and CDR2 SNEGSKA come from the germline V gene (reference sequence). V dropped 5 bases and J dropped 5; count of bases not matched to a gene: 10. The CDR3 extends over 15 amino acids. The CDR3 protein is CSAPLTSGQGDTQYF. The CDR3 DNA reads TGCAGTGCTCCCCTGACTAGCGGGCAGGGAGATACGCAGTATTTT.

The chain links TRBV7-9 to TRBJ2-5; 9 nucleotides line up with TRBD1. The V gene end was trimmed by 5 bases and the J gene end by 3 bases; junction bases not matched to a gene: 7. Germline CDR1 reads SEHNR; CDR2 reads FQNEAQ (reference sequence). This CDR3 is built from 15 residues. CDR3 residues: CASSHRDRDEETQYF. For the CDR3, the DNA is TGTGCCAGCAGCCACCGGGACAGGGACGAAGAGACCCAGTACTTC.

V gene TRBV7-9 combines with J gene TRBJ2-1; TRBD1 matches at 7 bases. Trimming at V came to 5 bases and at J to 9 bases, leaving 16 bases not matched to a gene. CDR1 is SEHNR, CDR2 FQNEAQ, per germline (reference sequence). The CDR3 covers 16 residues. The CDR3 coding sequence is TGTGCCAGCAGCCCGGAACAGGGGAGTGGGGATCCTGAGCAGTTCTTC. It codes for CASSPEQGSGDPEQFF.

The chain couples TRBV4-3 to TRBJ2-1; 8 bases are shared with TRBD1. Germline loops: CDR1 LGHNA, CDR2 YSLEER. This CDR3 contains 14 residues. Trimming took 7 bases from V and 1 from J; bases not matched to a gene: 3. The CDR3 region is CASTNRGSYNEQFF. The CDR3 DNA reads TGCGCCAGCACAAACAGGGGGTCCTACAATGAGCAGTTCTTC.

The chain is built from TRBV29-1 and TRBJ1-2; D gene ambiguous. V was clipped by 5 bases and J by 8 bases, with 12 bases between them. Germline CDR1 and CDR2: SQVTM and ANQGSEA. The CDR3 has 11 amino acids. The CDR3 DNA reads as TGCAGCGTTTATTCCTCTATGGGCTACACCTTC. Residues: CSVYSSMGYTF.

This sequence joins TRBV27 and TRBJ2-5; TRBD2 matches 8 bases. V lost 7 bases to trimming and J lost 11 bases; unmatched junction nucleotides: 15. This CDR3 has 14 residues. The germline V gene encodes CDR1 MNHEY and CDR2 SMNVEV (reference sequence). The CDR3 reads CASKPGGTKNEQYF. CDR3 DNA: TGTGCCAGCAAACCGGGGGGGACTAAGAATGAGCAGTACTTC.

The gene calls are TRBV5-6 and TRBJ2-5; D is undetermined. V was trimmed by 5 bases and J by 5 bases, leaving 10 bases between them. Per the germline V gene, CDR1 is SGHDT and CDR2 is YYEEEE. The CDR3 extends over 12 amino acids. In nucleotides, the CDR3 is TGTGCCAGCAGTACCGCTACGGAGACCCAGTACTTC. It is translated as CASSTATETQYF.

V usage is TRBV6-5 and J usage is TRBJ1-2, with D unclear. The CDR3 totals 14 residues. Germline-derived CDR1 and CDR2 are MNHEY and SVGAGI. V shed 11 bases and J shed 4 bases, with 20 bases lying between them. Here the CDR3 reads CACSPDGFFYGYTF. The CDR3 bases are TGTGCCTGCTCACCGGACGGGTTCTTCTATGGCTACACCTTC.

The gene calls are TRBV7-9 and TRBJ2-1, with 10 nucleotides matching TRBD1. The ends lost 4 bases at V and 4 bases at J; junction bases unmatched: 7. CDR1 SEHNR and CDR2 FQNEAQ come from the germline V gene (reference sequence). This CDR3 has 16 amino acids. In nucleotides, the CDR3 is TGTGCCAGCAGCTCCAGGTGGGGACAGGGGTACAATGAGCAGTTCTTC. It encodes CASSSRWGQGYNEQFF.

In this sample, this clonotype turned up a few times. The rearrangement links TRBV5-1 to TRBJ2-7; possible D gene TRBD2, 6 bases. In germline, CDR1 is SGHRS, CDR2 YFSETQ. This CDR3 has 15 amino acids. Trimming removed 5 bases at V and 0 bases at J, with 15 bases between. CDR3 residues: CASRPSGGSSYEQYF. The CDR3 nucleotides read TGCGCCAGCAGACCCTCCGGGGGAAGCTCCTACGAGCAGTACTTC.

This chain connects TRBV11-2 to TRBJ2-1; 9 bases are shared with TRBD2. CDR1 and CDR2 (germline): SGHAT, FQNNGV. The CDR3 extends over 15 amino acids. With V trimmed by 5 bases and J by 9 bases, 11 bases remained unmatched. The CDR3 nucleotides are TGTGCCAGCAGCGCCGGGACTAGCAGCGGGACTGAGCAGTTCTTC. Residues: CASSAGTSSGTEQFF.

The V and J genes are TRBV25-1 and TRBJ1-6, with a possible D match to TRBD1 (6 bases). CDR1 is MGHDK, CDR2 SYGVNS, per germline. This CDR3 region has 18 residues. V dropped 3 bases and J dropped 0 bases, with 15 bases sitting between them. The DNA for the CDR3 is TGTGCCAGCAGTGAGCACAGGGAGGGATTCTCCTATAATTCACCCCTCCACTTT. This codes for CASSEHREGFSYNSPLHF.